The rows below give T cell receptor beta chains drawn from one sample of a study of OX40 agonist ivuxolimab in advanced cancers. Assay: immunoSEQ multiplex PCR; the TCRdb copy retains only in-frame clones and omits some. The top ten hold 6.5% to 7.5% of the sample, which has roughly 48,000 clones, 70% to 90% seen once. The source material was CD4+ or CD8+ T cells sorted from blood, sampled in a trial of the OX40 agonist ivuxolimab. The source is an adult with an advanced solid tumor such as melanoma, head and neck, liver or kidney cancer. CDR3s include the opening cysteine and the closing phenylalanine or tryptophan.

j_gene,v_gene,CDR3aa
TRBJ2-5,TRBV7-2,CASSSRAGGIETQYF
TRBJ1-1,TRBV5-1,CASSFGGGMNTEAFF
TRBJ2-1,TRBV5-6,CASSILAGGSYNEQFF
TRBJ1-2,TRBV30,CAWITGGGNYGYTF
TRBJ2-7,TRBV30,CAWRTFRDIGEQYF
TRBJ2-6,TRBV6-1,CAEGGVGANVLTF
TRBJ2-7,TRBV6-5,CASSYGRVNEQYF
TRBJ1-1,TRBV6-6,CASTPDRVGAFF
TRBJ2-5,TRBV29-1,CSVGHGSGETQYF
TRBJ1-6,TRBV27,CASSLRDAGDSPLHF
TRBJ2-5,TRBV19,CASRTGTGGETQYF
TRBJ2-5,TRBV10-3,CAISEVLLAGGQETQYF
TRBJ1-1,TRBV5-6,CASSFWVARTEAFF
TRBJ2-1,TRBV30,CAWGPGAGAYNEQFF
TRBJ2-7,TRBV10-2,CASSDRNYEQYF
TRBJ1-3,TRBV5-1,CASSFTGVSGNTIYF
TRBJ1-3,TRBV11-2,CASSPSALSGNTIYF
TRBJ2-5,TRBV5-6,CASSFGRNQETQYF
TRBJ1-1,TRBV5-1,CASSLGASQGRTEAFF
TRBJ1-6,TRBV6-6,CASSEDRRSPLHF
TRBJ2-4,TRBV27,CASSSLKPIAKNIQYF
TRBJ2-1,TRBV7-8,CASSLRASGGVSYNEQFF
TRBJ2-7,TRBV6-4,CASSYRAGTYEQYF
TRBJ1-2,TRBV7-9,CASSQGEGDYGYTF
TRBJ2-3,TRBV7-9,CASSPWGGFVDPDTQYF
TRBJ1-2,TRBV6-1,CASRDPGQGDGYTF
TRBJ2-2,TRBV5-1,CASSLAGLETTGELFF
TRBJ2-7,TRBV10-3,CAISEGKGLSYEQYF
TRBJ2-2,TRBV6-4,CASRWSANTGELFF
TRBJ1-2,TRBV7-9,CASSSDWDGYTF
TRBJ1-2,TRBV18,CASSPDTAYGYTF
TRBJ1-1,TRBV18,CASSPPYKGEAFF
TRBJ1-2,TRBV11-2,CASTLSGEGYGYTF
TRBJ1-5,TRBV14,CASSRSYGNQPQHF
TRBJ2-3,TRBV9,CASSVALGLRAPDTQYF
TRBJ1-5,TRBV5-6,CASSFVGYNQPQHF
TRBJ2-2,TRBV10-2,CASTGGGVWAGELFF
TRBJ2-3,TRBV5-1,CASSLVSGGAGTDTQYF
TRBJ2-2,TRBV27,CASSFQVGATGELFF
TRBJ2-5,TRBV30,CAWSPGTGMETQYF
TRBJ2-7,TRBV2,CASNPAASSYEQYF
TRBJ2-1,TRBV7-6,CASSSTLGGEQFF
TRBJ2-3,TRBV18,CASSPVGGSTDTQYF
TRBJ1-1,TRBV29-1,CSVMTGWNTEAFF
TRBJ1-6,TRBV30,CAFQTAVDSPLHF